This TCR beta chain was captured by sequencing in a study of blood T cells in healthy people across ages (dated by TCRdb to about 2015). With respect to the entire study: Template switching captured roughly one uniquely barcoded TCR beta cDNA molecule per two T cells in model experiments. Four age groups were formed from the donors: young (average roughly 15 years), middle-aged (approximately 39), aged (over 55) and long-lived (82). Using the same blood draw, the study looked at two additional independent replicas of 1 million unique cDNA reads for two donors, one aged 18 to 30 and the other aged 80 or older. Donors of different ages were randomly distributed across sequencing lanes to avoid experimental bias. To track age-related changes in TCR beta repertoire diversity, the study relied on deep sequencing normalized with unique cDNA molecular identifiers.

The donors were about 40 Caucasian individuals from Russia, aged 6 to 90 years, who were systemically healthy. Around 9.9 milliliters of peripheral blood were collected from each donor into EDTA-treated Vacutainer tubes. Ficoll-Paque density-gradient centrifugation was used to isolate PBMCs, with at least 7 million obtained per sample. Total RNA was extracted from PBMCs with Trizol reagent, with at least 5 micrograms obtained per sample. For every donor, flow cytometry on a PBMC aliquot measured the percentage of naive CD45RAhigh/CD27high T cells. Trimming takes 7 bases off V and 14 bases off J; junction bases not matched to a gene: 16. According to the germline V gene (reference sequence), CDR1 reads SEHNR and CDR2 reads FQNEAQ. Measured from the cysteine to the phenylalanine, the CDR3 is 14 residues long. Only CDR3 DNA is held: 42 bases, read in frame from base 1. The investigation overall reported the following: Because the CMV infection status of the donors was unknown, age-related changes in expanded clonotypes may potentially have been confounded. Total diversity estimates from one million sequenced T cells were considered lower bounds and underestimates. As age increased, observed TCR beta diversity per million T cells dropped in a roughly linear way, and a significant reduction was already evident by age 40. Compared with the aged group, the long-lived group had more naive CD4+ T cells, fewer expanded clones and increased TCR diversity, suggesting age selection. Bulk unsorted PBMC profiling prevented conclusive comparison of naive and antigen-experienced compartments. The percentage of naive T cells measured by flow cytometry correlated strongly with observed TCR beta diversity.

The library was obtained by 5' RACE. These reads were obtained on an Illumina HiSeq 2500. A second roughly 6 to 11 cycle PCR used a sample-barcoded 5' primer and a J-beta primer mix. A unique molecular identifier was introduced onto each TCR beta cDNA molecule by a template-switch 5' adaptor carrying 12 random nucleotides. Each sample yielded at least 3 million CDR3-containing paired-end reads. The Mint cDNA synthesis kit, primed by a TRBC-specific oligonucleotide, was used to synthesize first-strand cDNA from all RNA. Following uracil-DNA glycosylase treatment, a first 18-cycle PCR with universal primers M1SS and BC2_uni_R was performed on all cDNA. The authors processed their data as follows. Normalization of each sample was performed by random selection of 1 million high-quality reads, each carrying a distinct molecular identifier. Reads with shared molecular identifiers were discarded instead of being binned into consensus sequences. MiTCR, with a Q25 quality threshold and the strictest error-elimination algorithm, was used for CDR3 identification, clonotype clustering and error correction. A nonparametric unseen species model using Euler transformation provided a lower-bound estimate of total TCR beta diversity. The public reads were run again by TCRdb, first through fastp at Q25 and then through MiXCR, and only productive beta chains were kept. Duplicate CDR3 protein sequences are folded into a single record with the most common DNA and genes. These V and J calls are TCRdb output, not the study's own analysis. In all, the sample holds 700,000 to 850,000 distinct CDR3 sequences, and 40% to 65% of those were seen once. Approximately 40% of the sample goes to the ten largest clones.

Worth noting for this clonotype: Its antigen has not been determined. Base quality data are lacking; no much larger clone is found one base away.

The receptor was isolated from a man aged 80 or over in good health. Recombination joined TRBV7-9 with TRBJ2-3; 9 nucleotides in the junction match TRBD2. Sequencing used blood. The CDR3 amino acid sequence is: CASKLAGKGGYAYF. The DNA sequence follows: TGTGCCAGCAAGCTAGCGGGAAAAGGGGGATACGCGTATTTT.